Below, 26 T cell receptor beta chains from the same sample are listed, as sequenced in a study of T cells after yellow fever vaccination. TCRdb re-called the 5' RACE reads through MiXCR, storing one row per CDR3 protein. The sample lists roughly 250,000 distinct CDR3 sequences, 10% to 15% occurring once. The sequencing used CD4+ T cells sorted from PBMCs, collected 45 days after the yellow fever booster vaccination. The receptors were sampled from a man younger than 40 who received the YFV17D yellow fever vaccine.

Only a few counts were recorded for this clonotype. V gene TRBV15 combines with J gene TRBJ2-5; D might be TRBD2 (6 bases). The CDR3 spans 14 residues. Germline V gives CDR1 LNHNV, CDR2 YYDKDF (reference sequence). V was trimmed by 0 bases and J by 5 bases, leaving 10 bases between them. The DNA of the CDR3 is TGTGCCACCAGCAGAGAGGGGGGTATGGAGACCCAGTACTTC. Its protein is CATSREGGMETQYF.

This clonotype was seen at least ten times. V and J are TRBV7-2 and TRBJ2-7; D is undetermined. Between the trimmed V and J ends, which lost 5 bases and 3 bases, there was a span of 14 bases. The CDR3 sequence is 14 residues long. Germline CDR1 SGHTA, CDR2 FQGNSA. This CDR3 is CASSPSKGFYEQYF. CDR3 bases: TGTGCCAGCAGCCCGTCGAAGGGATTCTACGAGCAGTACTTC.

The CDR3 DNA is TGCGCCAGCAGCTCAGGGGGAGTGGCCACAGATACGCAGTATTTT. It translates to CASSSGGVATDTQYF. The V call is TRBV5-1, the J call TRBJ2-3, with 7 bases identical to TRBD1. The CDR3 has 15 residues. Germline CDR1 reads SGHRS; CDR2 reads YFSETQ. Trimming cost V 3 bases and J 2 bases; bases outside gene matches: 6.

This clonotype was seen a handful of times. The J gene is TRBJ2-3, the V gene TRBV7-8; 10 nucleotides line up with TRBD2. Looked up from germline, CDR1 is SGHVS and CDR2 is FQNEAQ. The CDR3 runs 14 residues. V dropped 3 bases and J dropped 6; count of bases not matched to a gene: 3. The CDR3 DNA sequence: TGTGCCAGCAGCTTGCTAGCGGGAGACGATACGCAGTATTTT. Translated, it gives CASSLLAGDDTQYF. Filled out from reference TRBV7-8 and TRBJ2-3, the complete variable domain reads GAGVSQSPRYKVAKRGQDVALRCDPISGHVSLFWYQQALGQGPEFLTYFQNEAQLDKSGLPSDRFFAERPEGSVSTLKIQRTQQEDSAVYLCASSLLAGDDTQYFGPGTRLTVL.

The chain is built from TRBV9 and TRBJ2-1; the match to TRBD2 covers 10 bases. The ends lost 0 bases at V and 3 bases at J; junction bases unmatched: 0. Germline assignment: CDR1 SGDLS and CDR2 YYNGEE. The CDR3 sequence is 15 residues long. The CDR3 reads CASSVGTSGYNEQFF. The CDR3 DNA sequence: TGTGCCAGCAGCGTAGGGACTAGCGGCTACAATGAGCAGTTCTTC.

The chain has TRBV7-8 and TRBJ1-6; 7 bases map to TRBD1. Germline V gene lookup returns CDR1 SGHVS and CDR2 FQNEAQ. The CDR3 totals 16 residues. Germline trimming cut 4 bases from V and 6 bases from J; bases unmatched to any gene: 9. The DNA of the CDR3 is TGTGCCAGCAGCTCAACAGGGGTAATTGGTAATTCACCCCTCCACTTT. Protein: CASSSTGVIGNSPLHF.

The chain is built from TRBV18 and TRBJ2-1; D gene unclear. CDR3 length: 13 residues. Germline V lookup: CDR1 KGHSH, CDR2 LQKENI. V lost 4 bases to trimming and J lost 9 bases, with 13 bases between them. CDR3 sequence reads: CASSLSTVGEQFF. The CDR3 nucleotides read TGTGCCAGCTCACTCTCGACCGTCGGTGAGCAGTTCTTC.

The table lists this clonotype with many counts. The chain has TRBV5-1 and TRBJ2-7, with D unclear. Germline-derived CDR1 and CDR2 are SGHRS and YFSETQ. CDR3 length equals 11 residues. Trimming cost V 3 bases and J 5 bases, with 6 bases left between them. The CDR3 DNA is TGCGCCAGCAGCTCCCACGACGAGCAGTACTTC. Translation gives CASSSHDEQYF.

With respect to this clonotype: One junction end does not reproduce the germline sequence, and a read error may be involved. V is TRBV12-3 or TRBV12-4 and J is TRBJ2-7; D may match TRBD1 or TRBD2 (5 bases each). There are 14 residues in the CDR3. CDR3 DNA sequence: TGTGCCAGCAGACGGGACCTTGCGGCCTACAAGCAGTACTTC. Amino acid sequence: CASRRDLAAYKQYF.

This clonotype was picked up a small number of times. This chain uses TRBV5-1 with TRBJ2-3; a weak D match, TRBD2 (6 bases). Germline V gene lookup returns CDR1 SGHRS and CDR2 YFSETQ. This CDR3 has 14 residues. Trimming cost V 5 bases and J 4 bases, with 14 bases left between them. CDR3 bases: TGCGCCAGCAGGGCGGTGCGGGAAGCAGATACGCAGTATTTT. It translates to CASRAVREADTQYF.

The V call is TRBV5-1, the J call TRBJ2-1, with D perhaps TRBD2 (5 bases). CDR1 is SGHRS and CDR2 is YFSETQ in the germline V gene. The CDR3 runs 14 residues. With 4 bases removed from V and 9 bases from J, the gap between germline ends came to 17 bases. The CDR3 DNA sequence: TGCGCCAGCAGCCCCGGACTCATCAACACTGAGCAGTTCTTC. Protein sequence: CASSPGLINTEQFF.

The genes are TRBV10-2 and TRBJ1-1; D remains unclear. Germline-derived CDR1 and CDR2 are WSHSY and SAAADI. The V and J ends lost 3 bases and 11 bases respectively, with 13 bases between them. This CDR3 region has 12 residues. CDR3 region: CASSDQIKWAFF. CDR3 nucleotide sequence: TGCGCCAGCAGTGATCAAATCAAGTGGGCTTTCTTT.

The genes are TRBV12-3 or TRBV12-4 and TRBJ2-7; 7 bases line up with TRBD1. V lost 4 bases to trimming and J lost 2 bases; unmatched junction nucleotides: 14. This CDR3 has 17 residues. The CDR3 region is CASSSIWTAQGAYEQYF. For the CDR3, the DNA is TGTGCCAGCAGTTCAATTTGGACAGCGCAGGGGGCCTACGAGCAGTACTTC.

This clonotype was picked up a small number of times. The chain recombines TRBV28 with TRBJ2-7; D is undetermined. Germline CDR1 MDHEN, CDR2 SYDVKM. The CDR3 consists of 15 residues. V was cut by 5 bases and J by 3 bases, with 17 bases left in between. CDR3 protein: CASSAQSAPSYEQYF. In DNA, the CDR3 is TGTGCCAGCAGTGCTCAGTCAGCCCCCAGCTACGAGCAGTACTTC.

J is TRBJ2-1 and V is TRBV5-1, with D perhaps TRBD2 (5 bases). Germline V gives CDR1 SGHRS, CDR2 YFSETQ. This CDR3 is 15 amino acids long. Trimming removed 1 base at V and 5 bases at J, with 13 bases between. CDR3 in DNA: TGCGCCAGCAGCTTGAGTACTAGTTCGAACAATGAGCAGTTCTTC. Translated, it gives CASSLSTSSNNEQFF.

The chain carries TRBV7-2 and TRBJ2-5; weak D call: TRBD2 (7 bases). The germline V gene encodes CDR1 SGHTA and CDR2 FQGNSA. The CDR3 is 15 amino acids. The ends were cut back, 2 bases at V and 5 bases at J, with 15 bases in the middle. The CDR3 is CASSLPPGGGETQYF. In DNA form, the CDR3 reads TGTGCCAGCAGCTTACCGCCGGGGGGCGGGGAGACCCAGTACTTC.

This clonotype was seen only a few times. The junction departs from germline at one end; a sequencing error may be responsible. The V gene is TRBV5-1, the J gene TRBJ2-3, with 10 nucleotides matching TRBD2. The germline CDR1 and CDR2 sequences are SGHRS and YFSETQ. The CDR3 sequence is 16 residues long. CDR3 region: CASSFEASGSSETQYF. In nucleotides, the CDR3 is TGCGCCAGCAGCTTTGAGGCTAGCGGGAGTTCAGAGACGCAGTATTTT.

This clonotype was detected only a few times. The chain employs TRBV7-2 and TRBJ2-6; D unresolved. Trimming pared 0 bases from V and 2 bases from J, leaving 11 bases between. This CDR3 has 17 amino acids. Germline V gene sequence: CDR1 SGHTA, CDR2 FQGNSA. CDR3 residues: CASSLALRLAGANVLTF. For the CDR3, the DNA is TGTGCCAGCAGCTTAGCACTCCGGTTGGCTGGGGCCAACGTCCTGACTTTC.

This clonotype has only a few counts. This sequence joins TRBV10-2 and TRBJ2-1; perhaps TRBD2 as D (6 bases). CDR3 length: 15 residues. V shed 6 bases and J shed 7 bases, with 19 bases lying between them. The germline V gene has CDR1 WSHSY and CDR2 SAAADI. DNA of the CDR3: TGCGCCAGCAGCCCCGGGACTCTCCCGGGTAATGAGCAGTTCTTC. Protein: CASSPGTLPGNEQFF.

As regards this clonotype: A junction end diverges from the germline sequence, so it may reflect a read error. The chain joins TRBV5-4 to TRBJ2-1, with TRBD2 matching over 11 bases. CDR3 length: 17 amino acids. In germline, CDR1 is SGHNT, CDR2 YYREEE (reference sequence). CDR3: CAISLGLAGGYDNEQFF. The CDR3 coding sequence is TGTGCCATCAGCTTGGGGCTAGCGGGAGGTTACGACAATGAGCAGTTCTTC.

For this clonotype: Germline and junction disagree at one end, which may indicate a read error. This chain links TRBV29-1 with TRBJ2-7, with D possibly being TRBD2 (5 bases). The V gene's germline CDR1 is SQVTM and CDR2 ANQGSEA. CDR3 size: 12 residues. In DNA form, the CDR3 reads TGCAGCGCTGAAACTAGTTCCTACGAGCAGTACTTC. Amino acids: CSAETSSYEQYF.

This clonotype has a handful of counts. The genes are TRBV7-2 and TRBJ1-5; TRBD1 might be the D (5 bases). CDR3 size: 15 residues. Germline values: CDR1 SGHTA, CDR2 FQGNSA. Trimming removed 5 bases from V and 2 bases from J, with 13 bases in between. In DNA form, the CDR3 reads TGTGCCAGCAGCACGACCGGGGGTGGCAATCAGCCCCAGCATTTT. Protein: CASSTTGGGNQPQHF.

V and J are TRBV7-3 and TRBJ2-1; tentatively, D is TRBD2 (5 bases). Trimming took off 3 bases at V and 4 bases at J, with 16 bases between the two ends. Germline assignment: CDR1 SGHTA and CDR2 FQGTGA. This CDR3 comprises 16 residues. CDR3 loop: CASSFDGRAAYNEQFF. The CDR3 DNA sequence: TGTGCCAGCAGCTTCGACGGGCGGGCTGCATACAATGAGCAGTTCTTC.

Only a few counts were recorded for this clonotype. V gene TRBV6-2 or TRBV6-3 combines with J gene TRBJ2-1, with D perhaps matching TRBD2 (6 bases). V dropped 4 bases and J dropped 7 bases, with 11 bases sitting between them. Germline V CDR1 and CDR2: MNHEY, SVGEGT. CDR3 size: 13 residues. CDR3 residues: CASSFREWNEQFF. The CDR3 DNA follows: TGTGCCAGCAGTTTCCGGGAGTGGAATGAGCAGTTCTTC.

This clonotype was seen a handful of times. The gene calls are TRBV5-4 and TRBJ1-1, with 7 bases lining up with TRBD1. This CDR3 is 15 amino acids long. The V gene's germline CDR1 is SGHNT and CDR2 YYREEE (reference sequence). V was clipped by 4 bases and J by 1 base; unmatched bases: 7. The CDR3 sequence: CASSPIWTGNTEAFF. CDR3 DNA sequence: TGTGCCAGCAGCCCGATATGGACAGGGAACACTGAAGCTTTCTTT.

The genes are TRBV6-2 or TRBV6-3 and TRBJ2-1, with D possibly being TRBD2 (5 bases). CDR1 is MNHEY, CDR2 SVGEGT, per germline. The CDR3 length is 19 residues. Between the trimmed V and J ends, which lost 2 bases and 3 bases, there was a span of 23 bases. The CDR3 sequence is CASSYLGHLVAGIYNEQFF. The CDR3 DNA reads TGTGCCAGCAGTTACCTGGGCCACCTGGTCGCGGGCATCTACAATGAGCAGTTCTTC.